This T cell receptor beta chain was sequenced for a study of cytomegalovirus exposure and HLA in healthy donors. The method was immunoSEQ multiplex PCR; TCRdb's version includes in-frame clones alone and lacks a portion of them. The table includes a few hundred thousand clones, approximately 86% detected once. V gave up 2 bases and J gave up 6 bases; unmatched junction bases: 9. The CDR3 spans 16 residues. The V gene's germline CDR1 is SEHNR and CDR2 FQNEAQ (reference sequence). Input material: PBMCs. This chain links TRBV7-9 with TRBJ2-1, with 8 bases aligning to TRBD2. The TCR comes from a man younger than 40 in good health and CMV-seronegative. Written as DNA, the CDR3 is TGTGCCAGCAGCTTAATTCGCGGGGGGCTCAGCAATGAGCAGTTCTTC. Residues: CASSLIRGGLSNEQFF.